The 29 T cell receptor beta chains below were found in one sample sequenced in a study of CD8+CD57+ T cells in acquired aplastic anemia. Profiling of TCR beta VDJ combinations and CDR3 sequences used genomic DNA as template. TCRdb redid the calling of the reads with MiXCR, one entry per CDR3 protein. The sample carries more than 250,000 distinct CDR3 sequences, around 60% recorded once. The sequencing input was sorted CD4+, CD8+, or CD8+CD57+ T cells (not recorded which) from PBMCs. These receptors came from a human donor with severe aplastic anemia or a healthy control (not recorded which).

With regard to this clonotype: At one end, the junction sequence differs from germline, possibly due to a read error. CDR3 nucleotides: TGCGCCAGCAGCCAAGATAGCAACGTACCCCGAAATGAGCAGTTCTTC. It codes for CASSQDSNVPRNEQFF. This chain links TRBV7-9 with TRBJ2-1; no definite D call. Germline V gives CDR1 SEHNR, CDR2 FQNEAQ (reference sequence). The CDR3 runs 16 residues.

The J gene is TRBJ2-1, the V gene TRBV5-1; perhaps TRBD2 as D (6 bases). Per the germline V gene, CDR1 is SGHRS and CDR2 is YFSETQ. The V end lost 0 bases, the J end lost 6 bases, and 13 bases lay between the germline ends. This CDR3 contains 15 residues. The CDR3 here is CASSLDGSGANEQFF. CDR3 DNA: TGCGCCAGCAGCTTGGACGGGAGTGGGGCCAATGAGCAGTTCTTC.

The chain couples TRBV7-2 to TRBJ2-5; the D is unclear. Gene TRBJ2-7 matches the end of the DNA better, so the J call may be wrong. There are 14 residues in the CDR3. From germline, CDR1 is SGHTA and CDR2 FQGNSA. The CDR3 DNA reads TGTGCCAGCAGCTTAGGGGCAGCCTCCTACGAGCAGTACTTC. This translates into CASSLGAASYEQYF.

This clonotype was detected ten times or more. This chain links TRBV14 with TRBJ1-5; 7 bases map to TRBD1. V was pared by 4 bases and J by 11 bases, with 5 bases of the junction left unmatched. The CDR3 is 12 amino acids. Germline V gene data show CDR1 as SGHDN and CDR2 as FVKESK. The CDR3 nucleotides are TGTGCCAGCAGCCGTCAGGGGGGAGCCCAGCATTTT. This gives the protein CASSRQGGAQHF.

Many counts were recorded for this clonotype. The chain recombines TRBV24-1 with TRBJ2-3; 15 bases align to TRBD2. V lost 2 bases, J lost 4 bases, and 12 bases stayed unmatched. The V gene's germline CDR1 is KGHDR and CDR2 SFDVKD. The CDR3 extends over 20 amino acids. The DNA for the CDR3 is TGTGCCACCAGTGATTCCGGGACTAGCGGGGGGAACCATCATCCAGATACGCAGTATTTT. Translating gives CATSDSGTSGGNHHPDTQYF.

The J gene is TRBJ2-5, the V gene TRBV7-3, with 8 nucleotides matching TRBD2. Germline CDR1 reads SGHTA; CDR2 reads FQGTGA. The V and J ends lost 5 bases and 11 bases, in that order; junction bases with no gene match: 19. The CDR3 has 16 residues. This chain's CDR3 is CASSALPAGGTDTQYF. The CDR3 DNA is TGTGCCAGCAGCGCCCTCCCGGCGGGGGGCACAGATACGCAGTACTTC.

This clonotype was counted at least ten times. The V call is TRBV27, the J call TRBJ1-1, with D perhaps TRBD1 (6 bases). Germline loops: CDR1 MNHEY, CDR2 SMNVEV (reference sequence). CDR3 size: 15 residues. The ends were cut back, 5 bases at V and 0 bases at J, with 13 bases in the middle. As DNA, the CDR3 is TGTGCCAGCAGTCATGGACAGACTTTGAACACTGAAGCTTTCTTT. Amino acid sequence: CASSHGQTLNTEAFF.

The CDR3 nucleotides are TGCAGTGCTACTAGCGGGGATGAGTACTTC. Its protein is CSATSGDEYF. The rearrangement links TRBV20-1 to TRBJ2-7, with 9 bases fitting TRBD2. CDR1 is DFQATT, CDR2 SNEGSKA, per germline (reference sequence). This CDR3 is built from 10 residues. Germline trimming cut 4 bases from V and 11 bases from J; bases unmatched to any gene: 3.

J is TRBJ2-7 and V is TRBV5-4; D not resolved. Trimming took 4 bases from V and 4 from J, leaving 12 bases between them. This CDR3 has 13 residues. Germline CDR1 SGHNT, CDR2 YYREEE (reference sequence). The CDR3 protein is CASSTQLAYEQYF. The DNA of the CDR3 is TGTGCCAGCAGCACCCAGTTAGCTTACGAGCAGTACTTC.

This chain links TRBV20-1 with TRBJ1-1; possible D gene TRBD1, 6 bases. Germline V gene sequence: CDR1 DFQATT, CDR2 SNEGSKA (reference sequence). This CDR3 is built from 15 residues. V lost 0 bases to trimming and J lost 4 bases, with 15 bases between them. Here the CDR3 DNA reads TGCAGTGCTAGAGATCTTAGGGGGGCGATCACTGAAGCTTTCTTT. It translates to CSARDLRGAITEAFF.

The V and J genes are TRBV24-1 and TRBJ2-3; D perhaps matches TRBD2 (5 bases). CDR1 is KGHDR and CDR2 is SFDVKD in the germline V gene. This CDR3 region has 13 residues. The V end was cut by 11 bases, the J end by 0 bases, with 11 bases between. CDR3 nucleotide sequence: TGTGCCAGCAGCGGACCTAGCACAGATACGCAGTATTTT. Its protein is CASSGPSTDTQYF.

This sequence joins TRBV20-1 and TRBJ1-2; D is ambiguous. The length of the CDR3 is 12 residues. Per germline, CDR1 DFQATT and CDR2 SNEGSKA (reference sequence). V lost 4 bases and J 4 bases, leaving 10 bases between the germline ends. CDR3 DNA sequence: TGCAGTGCTACTGGGGAAAGCTATGGCTACACCTTC. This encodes CSATGESYGYTF.

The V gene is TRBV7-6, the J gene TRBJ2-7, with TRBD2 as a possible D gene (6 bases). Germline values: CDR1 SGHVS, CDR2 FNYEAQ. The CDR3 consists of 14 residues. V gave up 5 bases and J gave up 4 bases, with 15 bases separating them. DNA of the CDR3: TGTGCCAGCAGCCCGTTGACTAGTGGGTACGAGCAGTACTTC. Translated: CASSPLTSGYEQYF.

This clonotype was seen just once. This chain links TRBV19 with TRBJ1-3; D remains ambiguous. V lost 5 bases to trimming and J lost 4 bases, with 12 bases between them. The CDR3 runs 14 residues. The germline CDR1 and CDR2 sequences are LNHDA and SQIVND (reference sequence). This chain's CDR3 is CASSPTPGGNTIYF. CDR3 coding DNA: TGTGCCAGTAGTCCCACCCCTGGGGGAAACACCATATATTTT.

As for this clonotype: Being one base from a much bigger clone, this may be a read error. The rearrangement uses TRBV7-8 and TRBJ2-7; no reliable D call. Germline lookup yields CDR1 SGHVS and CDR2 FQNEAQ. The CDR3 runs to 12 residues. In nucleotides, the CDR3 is TGTCCCAGCAGCTTTGGGTACTACGAGCAGTACTTC. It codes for CPSSFGYYEQYF.

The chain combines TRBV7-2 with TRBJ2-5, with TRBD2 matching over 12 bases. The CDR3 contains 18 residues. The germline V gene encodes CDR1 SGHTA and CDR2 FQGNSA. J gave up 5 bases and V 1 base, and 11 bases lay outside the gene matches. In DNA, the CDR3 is TGTGCCAGCAGCTTAGGTCGTCGACTAGCGGGGGCCGCGGAGACCCAGTACTTC. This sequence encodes CASSLGRRLAGAAETQYF. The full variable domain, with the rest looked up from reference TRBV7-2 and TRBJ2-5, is GAGVSQSPSNKVTEKGKDVELRCDPISGHTALYWYRQSLGQGLEFLIYFQGNSAPDKSGLPSDRFSAERTGGSVSTLTIQRTQQEDSAVYLCASSLGRRLAGAAETQYFGPGTRLLVL.

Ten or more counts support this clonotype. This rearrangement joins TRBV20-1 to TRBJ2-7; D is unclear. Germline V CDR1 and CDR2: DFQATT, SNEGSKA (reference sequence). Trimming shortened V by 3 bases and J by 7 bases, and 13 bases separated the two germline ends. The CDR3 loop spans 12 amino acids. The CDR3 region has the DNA TGCAGTGCTAGGCTCGGTCCAGGAGAGCAGTACTTC. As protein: CSARLGPGEQYF.

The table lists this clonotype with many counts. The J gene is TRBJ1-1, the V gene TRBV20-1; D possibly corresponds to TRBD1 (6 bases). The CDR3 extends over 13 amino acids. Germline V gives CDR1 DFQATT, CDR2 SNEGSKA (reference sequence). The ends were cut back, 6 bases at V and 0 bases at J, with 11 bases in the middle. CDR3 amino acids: CSATRGMNTEAFF. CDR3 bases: TGCAGTGCGACCAGGGGAATGAACACTGAAGCTTTCTTT.

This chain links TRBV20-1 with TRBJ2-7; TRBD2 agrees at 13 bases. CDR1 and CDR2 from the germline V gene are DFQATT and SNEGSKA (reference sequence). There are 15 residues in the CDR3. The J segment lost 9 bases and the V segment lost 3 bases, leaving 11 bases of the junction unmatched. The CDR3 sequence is CSASAGTSGITAQYF. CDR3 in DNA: TGCAGTGCTAGCGCCGGGACTAGCGGGATTACGGCGCAGTACTTC.

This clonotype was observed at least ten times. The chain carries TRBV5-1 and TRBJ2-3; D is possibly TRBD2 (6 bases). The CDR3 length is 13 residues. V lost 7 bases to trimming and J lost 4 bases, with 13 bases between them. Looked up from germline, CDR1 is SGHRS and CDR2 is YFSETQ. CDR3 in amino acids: CASGASASDTQYF. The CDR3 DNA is TGCGCCAGCGGCGCTAGCGCTTCAGATACGCAGTATTTT.

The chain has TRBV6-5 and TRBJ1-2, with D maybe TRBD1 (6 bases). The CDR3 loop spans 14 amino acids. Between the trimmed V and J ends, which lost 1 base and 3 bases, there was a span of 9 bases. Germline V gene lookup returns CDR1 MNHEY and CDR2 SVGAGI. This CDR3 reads CASSYYPGDYGYTF. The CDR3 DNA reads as TGTGCCAGCAGTTACTACCCAGGGGACTATGGCTACACCTTC.

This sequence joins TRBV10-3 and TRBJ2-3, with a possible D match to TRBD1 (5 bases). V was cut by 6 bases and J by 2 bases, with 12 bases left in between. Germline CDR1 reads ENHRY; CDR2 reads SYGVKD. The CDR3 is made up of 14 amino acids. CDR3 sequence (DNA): TGTGCCATCAGCCGACAGCTCTTCACAGATACGCAGTATTTT. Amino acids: CAISRQLFTDTQYF.

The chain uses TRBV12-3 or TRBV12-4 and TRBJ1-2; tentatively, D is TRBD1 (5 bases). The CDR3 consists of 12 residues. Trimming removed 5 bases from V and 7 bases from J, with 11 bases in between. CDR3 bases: TGTGCCAGCAGTACAACCAGGGTTGGCTACACCTTC. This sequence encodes CASSTTRVGYTF.

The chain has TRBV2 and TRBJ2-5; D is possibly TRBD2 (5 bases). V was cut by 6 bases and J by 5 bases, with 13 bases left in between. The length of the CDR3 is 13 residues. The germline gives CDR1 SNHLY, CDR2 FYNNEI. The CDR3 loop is CASRPVPGETQYF. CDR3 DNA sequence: TGTGCCAGCAGACCCGTCCCGGGGGAGACCCAGTACTTC.

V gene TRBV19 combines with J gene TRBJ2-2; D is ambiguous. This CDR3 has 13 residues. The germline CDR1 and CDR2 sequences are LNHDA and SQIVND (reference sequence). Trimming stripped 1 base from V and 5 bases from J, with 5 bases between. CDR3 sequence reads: CASSIAVTGELFF. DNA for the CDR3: TGTGCCAGTAGTATAGCGGTAACCGGGGAGCTGTTTTTT.

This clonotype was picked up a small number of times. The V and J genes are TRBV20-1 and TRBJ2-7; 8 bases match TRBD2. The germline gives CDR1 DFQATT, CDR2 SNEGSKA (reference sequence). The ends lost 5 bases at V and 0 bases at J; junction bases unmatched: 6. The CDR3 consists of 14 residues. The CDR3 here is CSAGGLASSYEQYF. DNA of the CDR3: TGCAGTGCTGGAGGACTAGCAAGCTCCTACGAGCAGTACTTC.

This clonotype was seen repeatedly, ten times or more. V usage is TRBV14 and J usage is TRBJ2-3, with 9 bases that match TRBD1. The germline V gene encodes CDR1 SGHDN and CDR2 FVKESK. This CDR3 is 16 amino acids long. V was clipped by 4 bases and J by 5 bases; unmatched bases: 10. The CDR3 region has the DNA TGTGCCAGCAGCCGTTCACCGGGACAGGGAATAGATACGCAGTATTTT. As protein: CASSRSPGQGIDTQYF. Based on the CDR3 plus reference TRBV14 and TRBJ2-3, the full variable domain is EAGVTQFPSHSVIEKGQTVTLRCDPISGHDNLYWYRRVMGKEIKFLLHFVKESKQDESGMPNNRFLAERTGGTYSTLKVQPAELEDSGVYFCASSRSPGQGIDTQYFGPGTRLTVL.

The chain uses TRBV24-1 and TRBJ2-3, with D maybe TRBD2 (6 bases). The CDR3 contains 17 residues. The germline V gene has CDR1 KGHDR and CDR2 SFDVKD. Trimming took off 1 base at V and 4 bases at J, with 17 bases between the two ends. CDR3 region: CATSDLLSVGGSDTQYF. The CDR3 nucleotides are TGTGCCACCAGTGATTTATTGTCTGTTGGGGGGTCAGATACGCAGTATTTT.

The CDR3 coding sequence is TGTGCCAGCAGTGACCAAACAGGGGGCACAGATACGCAGTATTTT. It specifies CASSDQTGGTDTQYF. The gene calls are TRBV6-4 and TRBJ2-3, with TRBD1 identical over 7 bases. CDR1 MRHNA and CDR2 SNTAGT come from the germline V gene. The CDR3 runs to 15 residues. V lost 2 bases and J lost 1; bases outside the gene matches: 3.